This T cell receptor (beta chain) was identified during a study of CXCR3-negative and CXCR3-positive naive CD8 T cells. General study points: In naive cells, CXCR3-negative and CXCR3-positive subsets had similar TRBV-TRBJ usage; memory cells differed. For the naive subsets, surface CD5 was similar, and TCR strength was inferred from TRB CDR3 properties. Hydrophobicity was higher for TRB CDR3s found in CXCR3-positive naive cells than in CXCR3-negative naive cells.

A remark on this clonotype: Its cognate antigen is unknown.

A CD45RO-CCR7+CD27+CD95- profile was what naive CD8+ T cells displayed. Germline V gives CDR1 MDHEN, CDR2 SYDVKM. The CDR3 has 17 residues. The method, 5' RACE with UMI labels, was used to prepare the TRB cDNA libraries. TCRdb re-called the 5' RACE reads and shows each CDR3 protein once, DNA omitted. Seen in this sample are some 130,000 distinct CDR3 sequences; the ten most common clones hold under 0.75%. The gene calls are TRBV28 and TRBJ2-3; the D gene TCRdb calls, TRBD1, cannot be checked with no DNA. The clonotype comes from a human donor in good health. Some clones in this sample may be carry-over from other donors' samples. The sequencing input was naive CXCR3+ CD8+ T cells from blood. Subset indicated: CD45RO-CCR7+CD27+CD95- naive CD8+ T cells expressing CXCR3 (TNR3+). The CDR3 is CASSPSTSRGSTDTQYF.